Each of the 6 T cell receptor beta chains below was sequenced from the same sample in a study of OX40 agonist ivuxolimab in advanced cancers. Data came from immunoSEQ multiplex PCR; TCRdb stores just in-frame clones and leaves some out. The repertoire consists of roughly 18,000 clones, with 72% occurring once and the leading ten covering 24%. Sequencing used CD4+ or CD8+ T cells sorted from blood, obtained in a trial of the OX40 agonist ivuxolimab. Receptor source: an adult with an advanced solid tumor such as melanoma, head and neck, liver or kidney cancer.

V usage is TRBV4-1 and J usage is TRBJ2-7, with D possibly TRBD2 on 6 matching bases. The CDR3 extends over 15 amino acids. Germline V gene sequence: CDR1 MGHRA, CDR2 YSYEKL. Trimming cost V 1 base and J 6 bases, with 16 bases left between them. The CDR3 loop is CASSQVLGGPGEQYF. CDR3 nucleotide sequence: TGCGCCAGCAGCCAAGTACTCGGAGGGCCCGGCGAGCAGTACTTC.

The chain links TRBV13 to TRBJ2-7, with 11 nucleotides matching TRBD1. The CDR3 length is 15 residues. From germline, CDR1 is PRHDT and CDR2 FYEKMQ (reference sequence). V gave up 0 bases and J gave up 3 bases; unmatched junction bases: 1. CDR3 in DNA: TGTGCCAGCAGCTTAGGGGACAGGGGGCTCTACGAGCAGTACTTC. It yields the protein CASSLGDRGLYEQYF.

V is TRBV7-2 and J is TRBJ2-7; tentatively, D is TRBD1 or TRBD2 (7 bases each). The length of the CDR3 is 13 residues. CDR1 is SGHTA and CDR2 is FQGNSA in the germline V gene. The V and J ends lost 5 bases and 4 bases respectively, with 12 bases between them. The CDR3: CASSPGGGYEQYF. The DNA of the CDR3 is TGTGCCAGCAGCCCAGGGGGAGGGTACGAGCAGTACTTC.

The chain combines TRBV11-3 with TRBJ1-1, with no clear D. CDR3 length: 14 amino acids. Looked up from germline, CDR1 is SGHNT and CDR2 is YENEEA. With 4 bases removed from V and 0 bases from J, the gap between germline ends came to 9 bases. The CDR3 DNA reads TGTGCCAGCAGCTCTAGGAGCGTGAACACTGAAGCTTTCTTT. Residues: CASSSRSVNTEAFF.

The chain combines TRBV5-4 with TRBJ2-3; a weak D match, TRBD2 (7 bases). There are 17 residues in the CDR3. V gave up 0 bases and J gave up 7 bases, with 21 bases separating them. Germline V gene sequence: CDR1 SGHNT, CDR2 YYREEE (reference sequence). The CDR3 sequence is CASSLAGSGGRPYTQYF. Here the CDR3 DNA reads TGTGCCAGCAGCTTGGCAGGGTCCGGGGGGCGGCCCTATACGCAGTATTTT.

By its share, this clone is medium-sized. This chain joins TRBV10-3 and TRBJ1-2; D remains ambiguous. V lost 6 bases, J lost 3 bases, and 14 bases lay in between. CDR1 and CDR2 (germline): ENHRY, SYGVKD. This CDR3 region has 14 residues. The CDR3 sequence is CAISLSPAHYGYTF. CDR3 in DNA: TGTGCCATCAGCCTCTCGCCGGCGCACTATGGCTACACCTTC.